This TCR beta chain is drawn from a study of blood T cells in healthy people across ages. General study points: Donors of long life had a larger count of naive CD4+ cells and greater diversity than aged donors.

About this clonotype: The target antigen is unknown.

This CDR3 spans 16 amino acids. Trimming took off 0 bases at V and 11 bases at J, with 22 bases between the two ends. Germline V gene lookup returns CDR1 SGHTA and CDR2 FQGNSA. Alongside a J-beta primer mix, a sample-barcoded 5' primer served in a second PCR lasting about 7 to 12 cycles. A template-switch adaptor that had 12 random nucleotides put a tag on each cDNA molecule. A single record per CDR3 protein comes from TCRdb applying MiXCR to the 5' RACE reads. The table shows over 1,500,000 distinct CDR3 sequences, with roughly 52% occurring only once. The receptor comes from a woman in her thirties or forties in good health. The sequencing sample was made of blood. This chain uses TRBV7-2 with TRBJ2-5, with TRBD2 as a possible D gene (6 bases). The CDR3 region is CASSLAGGRSYNEQYF. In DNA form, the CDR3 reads TGTGCCAGCAGCTTAGCGGGGGGACGGTCCTACAATGAGCAGTACTTC.